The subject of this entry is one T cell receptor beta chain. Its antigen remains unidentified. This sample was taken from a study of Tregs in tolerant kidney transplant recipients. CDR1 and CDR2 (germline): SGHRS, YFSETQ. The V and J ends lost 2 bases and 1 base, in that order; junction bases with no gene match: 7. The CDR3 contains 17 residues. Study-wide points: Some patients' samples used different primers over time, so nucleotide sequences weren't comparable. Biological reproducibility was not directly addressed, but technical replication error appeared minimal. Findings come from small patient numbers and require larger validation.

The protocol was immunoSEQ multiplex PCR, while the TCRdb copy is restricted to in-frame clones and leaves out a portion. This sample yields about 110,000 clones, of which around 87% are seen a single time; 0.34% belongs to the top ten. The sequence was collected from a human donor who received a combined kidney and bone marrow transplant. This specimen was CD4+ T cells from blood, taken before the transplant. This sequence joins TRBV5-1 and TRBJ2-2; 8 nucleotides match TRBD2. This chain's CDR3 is CASSLSSAGGNTGELFF. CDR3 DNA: TGCGCCAGCAGCTTATCTTCGGCGGGGGGGAACACCGGGGAGCTGTTTTTT.